This T cell receptor beta chain was sequenced in a study of OX40 agonist ivuxolimab in advanced cancers. Study at large: The dose-escalation group included hepatocellular carcinoma, melanoma, renal cell carcinoma and head and neck cancer. Anti-PD-1, anti-PD-L1 or anti-CTLA-4 therapy given earlier was allowed, and 40% had some. The group had a mean age of around 64 years, ranged from roughly 23 to 85, and was around 82% male.

General study points: At 0.1 to 3.0 mg/kg and by week 6, CD4+ and CD8+ T cells in the blood had expanded clonally.

The CDR3 extends over 14 amino acids. Germline values: CDR1 MNHEY, CDR2 SVGAGI. Deletions cut 5 bases from V and 6 bases from J, with 13 bases between. Only in-frame clones appear in the TCRdb table, and some are missing; sequencing was by immunoSEQ multiplex PCR. The sample yields about 59,000 clones, over 80% seen once. With regard to this clone: Antigen unknown.

The source was CD4+ or CD8+ T cells sorted from blood, collected in a trial of the OX40 agonist ivuxolimab. This receptor was obtained from an adult with an advanced solid tumor such as melanoma, head and neck, liver or kidney cancer. This sequence joins TRBV6-5 and TRBJ2-2, with no clear D. In DNA, the CDR3 is TGTGCCAGCAGTCCCCAAGGTCCGGCCGGGGAGCTGTTTTTT. It codes for CASSPQGPAGELFF.